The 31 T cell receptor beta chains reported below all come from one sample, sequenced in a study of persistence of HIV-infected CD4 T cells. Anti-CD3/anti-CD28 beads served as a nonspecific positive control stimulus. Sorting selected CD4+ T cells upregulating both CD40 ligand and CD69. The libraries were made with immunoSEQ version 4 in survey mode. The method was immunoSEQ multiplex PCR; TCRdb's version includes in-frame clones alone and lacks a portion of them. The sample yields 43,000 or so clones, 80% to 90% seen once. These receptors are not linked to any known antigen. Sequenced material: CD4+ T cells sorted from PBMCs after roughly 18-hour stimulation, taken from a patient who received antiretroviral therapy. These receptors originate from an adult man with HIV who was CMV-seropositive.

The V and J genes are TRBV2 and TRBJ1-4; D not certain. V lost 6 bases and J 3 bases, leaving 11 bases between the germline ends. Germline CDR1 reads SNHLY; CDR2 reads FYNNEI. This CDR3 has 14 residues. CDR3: CASRRAWANEKLFF. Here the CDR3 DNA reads TGTGCCAGCAGGAGGGCTTGGGCTAATGAAAAACTGTTTTTT.

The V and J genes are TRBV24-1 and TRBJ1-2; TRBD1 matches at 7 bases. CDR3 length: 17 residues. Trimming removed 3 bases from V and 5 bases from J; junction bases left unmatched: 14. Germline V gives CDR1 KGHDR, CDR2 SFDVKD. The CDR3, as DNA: TGTGCCACCAGTGATGGAGCCCAAAGGGACAGCTTATATGGCTACACCTTC. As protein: CATSDGAQRDSLYGYTF.

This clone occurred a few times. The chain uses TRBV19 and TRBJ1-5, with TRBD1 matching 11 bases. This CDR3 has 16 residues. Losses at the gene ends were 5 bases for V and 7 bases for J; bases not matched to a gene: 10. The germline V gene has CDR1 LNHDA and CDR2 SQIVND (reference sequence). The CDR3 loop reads CASSLQPGQGVQPQHF. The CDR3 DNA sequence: TGTGCCAGTAGTCTCCAACCGGGACAGGGGGTGCAGCCCCAGCATTTT.

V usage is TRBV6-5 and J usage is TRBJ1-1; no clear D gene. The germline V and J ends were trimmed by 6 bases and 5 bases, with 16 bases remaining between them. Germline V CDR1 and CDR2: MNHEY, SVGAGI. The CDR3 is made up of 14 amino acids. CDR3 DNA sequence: TGTGCCAGCAGAACAACCTGGGGTGGGACTGAAGCTTTCTTT. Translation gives CASRTTWGGTEAFF.

CDR3 residues: CASRLTGGRNTQYF. CDR3 DNA: TGTGCCAGCAGACTTACAGGGGGGCGAAATACGCAGTATTTT. The V and J genes are TRBV6-5 and TRBJ2-3; 8 nucleotides align to TRBD1. There are 14 residues in the CDR3. Germline trimming cut 6 bases from V and 7 bases from J; bases unmatched to any gene: 9. CDR1 MNHEY and CDR2 SVGAGI come from the germline V gene.

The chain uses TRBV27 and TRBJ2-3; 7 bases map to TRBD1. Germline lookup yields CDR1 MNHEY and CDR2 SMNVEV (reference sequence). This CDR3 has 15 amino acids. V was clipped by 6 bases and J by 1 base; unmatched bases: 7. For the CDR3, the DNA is TGTGCCAGCAGGTTCGAGGGGGCCGGCACAGATACGCAGTATTTT. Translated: CASRFEGAGTDTQYF.

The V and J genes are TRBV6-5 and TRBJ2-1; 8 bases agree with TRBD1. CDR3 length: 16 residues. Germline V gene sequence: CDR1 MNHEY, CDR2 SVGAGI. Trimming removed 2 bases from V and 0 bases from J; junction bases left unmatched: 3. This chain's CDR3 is CASSYGGQGSYNEQFF. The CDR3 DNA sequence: TGTGCCAGCAGTTACGGCGGACAGGGCTCCTACAATGAGCAGTTCTTC.

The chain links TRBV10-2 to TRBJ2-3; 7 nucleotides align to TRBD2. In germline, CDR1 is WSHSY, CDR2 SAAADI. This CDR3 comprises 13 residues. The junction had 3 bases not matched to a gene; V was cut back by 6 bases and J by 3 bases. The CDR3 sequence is CASRGGGTDTQYF. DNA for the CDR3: TGCGCCAGCAGGGGGGGAGGGACAGATACGCAGTATTTT.

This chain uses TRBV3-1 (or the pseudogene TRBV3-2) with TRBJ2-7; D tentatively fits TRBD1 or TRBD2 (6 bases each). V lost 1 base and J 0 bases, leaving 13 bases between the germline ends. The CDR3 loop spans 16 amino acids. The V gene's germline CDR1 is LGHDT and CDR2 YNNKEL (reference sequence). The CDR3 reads CASSQAGGVSSYEQYF. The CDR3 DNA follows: TGTGCCAGCAGCCAAGCCGGGGGCGTAAGCTCCTACGAGCAGTACTTC.

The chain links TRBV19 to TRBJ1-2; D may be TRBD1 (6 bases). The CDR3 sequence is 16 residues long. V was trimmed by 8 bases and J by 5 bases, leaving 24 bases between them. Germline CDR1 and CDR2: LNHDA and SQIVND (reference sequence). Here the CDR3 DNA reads TGTGCCAGTCGCTCGAACAGGGAAATTTCGGCGTATGGCTACACCTTC. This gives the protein CASRSNREISAYGYTF.

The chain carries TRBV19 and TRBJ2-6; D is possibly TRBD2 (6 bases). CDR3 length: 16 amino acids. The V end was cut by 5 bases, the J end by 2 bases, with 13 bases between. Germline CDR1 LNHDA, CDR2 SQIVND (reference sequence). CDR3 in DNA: TGTGCCAGTAGTGGCCCGTCGGGGGCTGGGGCCAACGTCCTGACTTTC. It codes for CASSGPSGAGANVLTF.

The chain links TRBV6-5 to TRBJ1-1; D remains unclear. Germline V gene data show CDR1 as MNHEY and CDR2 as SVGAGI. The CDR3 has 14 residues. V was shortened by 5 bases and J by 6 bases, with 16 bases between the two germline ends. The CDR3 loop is CASSRTDGSAEAFF. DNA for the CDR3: TGTGCCAGCAGTCGTACCGACGGTTCCGCTGAAGCTTTCTTT.

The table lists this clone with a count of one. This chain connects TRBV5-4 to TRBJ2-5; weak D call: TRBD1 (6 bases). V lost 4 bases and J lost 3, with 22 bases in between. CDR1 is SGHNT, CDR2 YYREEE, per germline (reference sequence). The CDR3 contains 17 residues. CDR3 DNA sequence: TGTGCCAGCAGCCTAGGGCCCCGGACAGCTACTAAAGAGACCCAGTACTTC. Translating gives CASSLGPRTATKETQYF.

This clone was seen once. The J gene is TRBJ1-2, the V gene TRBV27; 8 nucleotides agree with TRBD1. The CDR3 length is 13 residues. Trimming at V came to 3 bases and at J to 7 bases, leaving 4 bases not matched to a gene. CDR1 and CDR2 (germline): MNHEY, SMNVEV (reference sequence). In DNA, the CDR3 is TGTGCCAGCAGTTTCGACAGGGGCTCTGGCTACACCTTC. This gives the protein CASSFDRGSGYTF.

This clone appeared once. CDR3 residues: CASSLEGAGVNTEAFF. The CDR3 DNA reads as TGTGCCAGCAGCTTAGAGGGGGCAGGGGTGAACACTGAAGCTTTCTTT. The chain has TRBV11-2 and TRBJ1-1; tentatively, D is TRBD1 (6 bases). V was shortened by 0 bases and J by 0 bases, with 11 bases between the two germline ends. Germline-derived CDR1 and CDR2 are SGHAT and FQNNGV. This CDR3 region has 16 residues.

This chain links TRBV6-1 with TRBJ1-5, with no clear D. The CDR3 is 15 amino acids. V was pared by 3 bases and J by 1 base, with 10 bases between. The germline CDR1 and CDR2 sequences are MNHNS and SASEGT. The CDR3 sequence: CASSDPPASNQPQHF. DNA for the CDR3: TGTGCCAGCAGTGACCCCCCGGCGAGCAATCAGCCCCAGCATTTT.

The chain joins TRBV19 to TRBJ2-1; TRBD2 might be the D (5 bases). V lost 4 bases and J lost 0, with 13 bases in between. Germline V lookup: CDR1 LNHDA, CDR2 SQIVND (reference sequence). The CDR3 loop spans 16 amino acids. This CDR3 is CASSKPPRVSYNEQFF. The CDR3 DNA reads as TGTGCCAGTAGTAAGCCCCCGCGGGTCTCCTACAATGAGCAGTTCTTC.

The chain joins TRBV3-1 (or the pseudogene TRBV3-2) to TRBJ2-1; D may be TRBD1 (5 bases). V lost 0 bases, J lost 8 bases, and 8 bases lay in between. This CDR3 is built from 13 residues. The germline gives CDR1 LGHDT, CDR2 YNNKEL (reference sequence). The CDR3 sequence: CASSQERGYEQFF. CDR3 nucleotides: TGTGCCAGCAGCCAAGAAAGGGGCTATGAGCAGTTCTTC.

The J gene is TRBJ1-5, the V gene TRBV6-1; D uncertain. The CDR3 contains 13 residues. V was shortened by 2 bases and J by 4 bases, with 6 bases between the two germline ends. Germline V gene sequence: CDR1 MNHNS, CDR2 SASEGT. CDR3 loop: CASSERSNQPQHF. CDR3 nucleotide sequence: TGTGCCAGCAGTGAACGAAGTAATCAGCCCCAGCATTTT.

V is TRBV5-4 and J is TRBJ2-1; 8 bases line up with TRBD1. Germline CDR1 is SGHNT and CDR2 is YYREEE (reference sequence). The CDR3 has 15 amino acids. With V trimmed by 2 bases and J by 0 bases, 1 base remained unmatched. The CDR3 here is CASSLGTGSYNEQFF. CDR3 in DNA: TGTGCCAGCAGCTTAGGGACAGGCTCCTACAATGAGCAGTTCTTC.

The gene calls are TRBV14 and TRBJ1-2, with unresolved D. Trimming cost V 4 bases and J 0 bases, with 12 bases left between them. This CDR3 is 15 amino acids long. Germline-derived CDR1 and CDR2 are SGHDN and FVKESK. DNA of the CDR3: TGTGCCAGCAGCCCGCTGGAGGGCACTAACTATGGCTACACCTTC. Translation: CASSPLEGTNYGYTF. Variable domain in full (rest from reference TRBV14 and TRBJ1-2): EAGVTQFPSHSVIEKGQTVTLRCDPISGHDNLYWYRRVMGKEIKFLLHFVKESKQDESGMPNNRFLAERTGGTYSTLKVQPAELEDSGVYFCASSPLEGTNYGYTFGSGTRLTVV.

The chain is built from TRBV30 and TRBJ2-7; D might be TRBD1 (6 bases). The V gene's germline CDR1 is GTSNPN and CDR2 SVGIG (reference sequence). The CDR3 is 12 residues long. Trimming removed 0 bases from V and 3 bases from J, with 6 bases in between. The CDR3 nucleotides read TGTGCCTGGAGTGTACAGGGCTACGAGCAGTACTTC. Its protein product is CAWSVQGYEQYF. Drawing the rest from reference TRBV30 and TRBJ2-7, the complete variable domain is SQTIHQWPATLVQPVGSPLSLECTVEGTSNPNLYWYRQAAGRGLQLLFYSVGIGQISSEVPQNLSASRPQDRQFILSSKKLLLSDSGFYLCAWSVQGYEQYFGPGTRLTVT.

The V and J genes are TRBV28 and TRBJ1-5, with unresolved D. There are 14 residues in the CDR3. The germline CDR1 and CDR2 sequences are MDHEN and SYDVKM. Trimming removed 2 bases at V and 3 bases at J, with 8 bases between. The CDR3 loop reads CASSLGSFNQPQHF. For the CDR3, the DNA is TGTGCCAGCAGTTTAGGAAGTTTCAATCAGCCCCAGCATTTT.

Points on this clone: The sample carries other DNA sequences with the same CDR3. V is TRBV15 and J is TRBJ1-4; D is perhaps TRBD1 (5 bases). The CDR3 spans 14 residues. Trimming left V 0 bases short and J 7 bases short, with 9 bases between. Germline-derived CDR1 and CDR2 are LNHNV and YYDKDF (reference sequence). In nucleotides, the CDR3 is TGTGCCACCAGCAGAGATCGAGGGGCTGAAAAACTGTTTTTT. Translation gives CATSRDRGAEKLFF. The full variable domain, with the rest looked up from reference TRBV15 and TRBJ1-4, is DAMVIQNPRYQVTQFGKPVTLSCSQTLNHNVMYWYQQKSSQAPKLLFHYYDKDFNNEADTPDNFQSRRPNTSFCFLDIRSPGLGDTAMYLCATSRDRGAEKLFFGSGTQLSVL.

The CDR3 bases are TGCGCCAGCAGCTTTTCAGGGGGCTTTGGCACTGAAGCTTTCTTT. It is translated as CASSFSGGFGTEAFF. The rearrangement uses TRBV5-1 and TRBJ1-1; 8 bases match TRBD1. In germline, CDR1 is SGHRS, CDR2 YFSETQ. The J segment lost 4 bases and the V segment lost 2 bases, leaving 7 bases of the junction unmatched. CDR3 size: 15 residues.

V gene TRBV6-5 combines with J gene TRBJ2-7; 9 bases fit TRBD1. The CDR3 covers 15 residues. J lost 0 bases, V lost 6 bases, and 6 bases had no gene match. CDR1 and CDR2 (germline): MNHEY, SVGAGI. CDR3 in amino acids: CASRPGQGSSYEQYF. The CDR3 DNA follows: TGTGCCAGCAGACCCGGACAGGGGTCCTCCTACGAGCAGTACTTC.

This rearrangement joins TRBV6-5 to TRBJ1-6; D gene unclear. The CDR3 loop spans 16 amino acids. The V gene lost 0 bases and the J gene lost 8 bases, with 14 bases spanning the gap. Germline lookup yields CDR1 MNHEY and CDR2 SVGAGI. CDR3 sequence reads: CASSYSYNPQDSPLHF. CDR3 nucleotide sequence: TGTGCCAGCAGTTACTCATACAACCCGCAGGATTCACCCCTCCACTTT.

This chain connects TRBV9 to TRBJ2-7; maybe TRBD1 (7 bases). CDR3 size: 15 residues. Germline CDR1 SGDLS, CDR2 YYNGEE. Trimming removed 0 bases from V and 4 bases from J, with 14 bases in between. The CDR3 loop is CASSVGTGEEYEQYF. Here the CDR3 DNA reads TGTGCCAGCAGCGTAGGAACAGGGGAGGAATACGAGCAGTACTTC.

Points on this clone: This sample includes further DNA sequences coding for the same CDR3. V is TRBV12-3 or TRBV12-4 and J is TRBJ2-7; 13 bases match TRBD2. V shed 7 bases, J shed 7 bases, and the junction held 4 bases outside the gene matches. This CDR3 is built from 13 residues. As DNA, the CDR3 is TGTGCCAGCAAACTAGCGGGGGGGTGGGAGCAGTACTTC. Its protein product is CASKLAGGWEQYF.

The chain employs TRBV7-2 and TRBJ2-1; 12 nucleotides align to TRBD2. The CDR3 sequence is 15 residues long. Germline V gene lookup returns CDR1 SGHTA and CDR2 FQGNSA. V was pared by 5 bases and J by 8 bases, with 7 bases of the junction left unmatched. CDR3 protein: CASSPRTSGAHEQFF. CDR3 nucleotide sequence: TGTGCCAGCAGCCCACGGACTAGCGGGGCCCATGAGCAGTTCTTC.

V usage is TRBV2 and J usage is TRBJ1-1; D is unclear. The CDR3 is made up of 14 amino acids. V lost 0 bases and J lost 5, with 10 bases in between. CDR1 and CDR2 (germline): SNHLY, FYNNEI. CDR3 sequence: CASSEALRRTEAFF. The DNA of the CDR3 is TGTGCCAGCAGTGAAGCGCTTCGGAGGACTGAAGCTTTCTTT.